This T cell receptor beta chain is from a study of identical twins. Trimming pared 2 bases from V and 8 bases from J, leaving 4 bases between. The CDR3 contains 11 residues. The germline V gene has CDR1 LNHDA and CDR2 SQIVND (reference sequence). Each CDR3 protein gets one entry after TCRdb re-called the 5' RACE reads with MiXCR. Here the sample spans some 250,000 distinct CDR3 sequences, approximately 7.1% being singletons. This clonotype occurred a few times. The sample was also reused in another study, on T cells expressing NK-cell markers. From that report: Seven of the eight sequenced donors were HCMV-seropositive; one was seronegative. The study left the HCMV specificity of expanded NKG2C+ T cell clones unresolved.

The sample consisted of CD8+ T cells sorted from blood. The rearrangement links TRBV19 to TRBJ2-1; D gene ambiguous. This TCR derives from a woman aged 18-29 years in good health. The chain's CDR3 is CASSILYEQFF. DNA of the CDR3: TGTGCCAGTAGTATATTGTATGAGCAGTTCTTC.